This is a list of T cell receptor beta chains from one sample in a study of metastatic and nonmetastatic thyroid tumors. TCRdb reprocessed the PCR reads via MiXCR. The sample carries roughly 34,000 clones, approximately 40% recorded once. The specimen was tumor tissue. The receptors come from a female donor with papillary thyroid cancer or a benign thyroid nodule (not recorded which). Some clones in this sample may be carry-over from other donors' samples. Both conserved end residues are part of each CDR3. D genes are given only for firm matches. Rows may omit the clone size; those that give it use once, few, many or a size class.

DNA	CDR3	size	D	V	J
TGCAGTGCTAGAGAGGTCCTAAACAATGAGCAGTCCTTC	CSAREVLNNEQSF	.	.	TRBV20-1	TRBJ2-1
TGTGCCAGCAGTTACGCAGGGAGCAATCAGCCCCAGCATTTT	CASSYAGSNQPQHF	.	.	TRBV6-6	TRBJ1-5
TGTGCCATCAGGGGAGGGGAAGCTAACTATGGCTACACCTTC	CAIRGGEANYGYTF	few	.	TRBV10-3	TRBJ1-2
TGTGCCAGCAGTGAAAGACGGGGTTCGTCCCAGTACTTC	CASSERRGSSQYF	few	.	TRBV2	TRBJ2-5
TGTGCCAGCAGTTTAGTGGACTCCAGGGACCAGTATTTT	CASSLVDSRDQYF	few	.	TRBV12-3/TRBV12-4	TRBJ2-3
TGTGCCAGCTCAGCGGGAGCGGGCGGGGAGCTGTTTTTT	CASSAGAGGELFF	.	TRBD2	TRBV12-3/TRBV12-4	TRBJ2-2
TGCGCCAGCAGCTTGGGGGGGACAGATAGCAATCAGCCCCAGCATTTT	CASSLGGTDSNQPQHF	.	TRBD1	TRBV5-1	TRBJ1-5
TGTGCCAGCAGCTTATCAGGGGATTCCTACGAGCAGTACTTC	CASSLSGDSYEQYF	.	.	TRBV11-1	TRBJ2-7
TGTGCCAGCAGCGTAAACCCGGACAGGGGTAACTATGGCTACACCTTC	CASSVNPDRGNYGYTF	.	TRBD1	TRBV9	TRBJ1-2
TGTGCCACCAGCAGAGATCTCGGCGGGCAAGAGACCCAGTACTTC	CATSRDLGGQETQYF	.	.	TRBV15	TRBJ2-5
TGCAGTGCCTCTAACCAAGAGACCCAGTACTTC	CSASNQETQYF	medium-sized	.	TRBV20-1	TRBJ2-5
TGCAGTGTCTTCGGAGGTCACAGGGGGCCAGTTACAGATACGCAGTATTTT	CSVFGGHRGPVTDTQYF	.	TRBD1	TRBV20-1	TRBJ2-3
TGTGCCAGCAATGGCGGGGGGGTAATGGTTTTCAGGGATGAGCAGTTCTTC	CASNGGGVMVFRDEQFF	.	TRBD2	TRBV6-4	TRBJ2-1
TGCGCCAGCAGCCGGGACCTCCAGGAGACCCAGTACTTC	CASSRDLQETQYF	.	.	TRBV4-3	TRBJ2-5
TGTGCCAGCAGCCTGGACAGGGGAGGTTACACCGGGGAGCTGTTTTTT	CASSLDRGGYTGELFF	.	TRBD1	TRBV5-4	TRBJ2-2
TGTGCCAGCCTACAGGGAGCTAATGAAAAACTGTTTTTT	CASLQGANEKLFF	once	.	TRBV5-8	TRBJ1-4
TGTGCCAGCAGCCAGGGGACAGGGGGACTTGAAAAACTGTTTTTT	CASSQGTGGLEKLFF	.	TRBD1	TRBV4-2	TRBJ1-4
TGTGCCAGCGGAGGGGGTACTGGGGCCAACGTCCTGACTTTC	CASGGGTGANVLTF	few	.	TRBV2	TRBJ2-6
TGTGCCTGGGAGCTAGGGGTTGGCACTGAAGCTTTCTTT	CAWELGVGTEAFF	.	.	TRBV30	TRBJ1-1
TGCAGTGCTAGTGGCGGTGGGGACACTGAAGCTTTCTTT	CSASGGGDTEAFF	.	.	TRBV20-1	TRBJ1-1
TGTGCCAGCAGTGCCTGGGCCGGGGAGCTGTTTTTT	CASSAWAGELFF	.	.	TRBV6-1	TRBJ2-2
TGTGCCAGCAGCCCGGCGGTACGAGGTGAGCAGTTCTTC	CASSPAVRGEQFF	.	.	TRBV7-9	TRBJ2-1
TGTGCCAGCAGCTTAAGTAGCCTCAATGAGCAGTTCTTC	CASSLSSLNEQFF	once	.	TRBV11-2	TRBJ2-1
TGTGCCAGCAGCCTCACCAGGGGATCCTACGAGCAGTACTTC	CASSLTRGSYEQYF	.	.	TRBV7-9	TRBJ2-7
TGCAGTGCTAGGGCAGGGGGCGGTCAGCCCCAGCATTTT	CSARAGGGQPQHF	.	TRBD1	TRBV20-1	TRBJ1-5
TGTGCCAGCAGCCTAAGGGGGGGGGATGAAAAACTGTTTTTT	CASSLRGGDEKLFF	.	.	TRBV28	TRBJ1-4
TGTGCCAGCAGTTCTCGACAGGGGGCAACTAGCTATGGCTACACCTTC	CASSSRQGATSYGYTF	.	TRBD1	TRBV28	TRBJ1-2
TGTGCCAGCAGCCCGAGACAGGGCGCCACAGATACGCAGTATTTT	CASSPRQGATDTQYF	.	TRBD1	TRBV11-3	TRBJ2-3
TGTGCCAGCAGCTTAAGGGCCTCCCTAGCGGGAGGGTACACAGATACGCAGTATTTT	CASSLRASLAGGYTDTQYF	.	TRBD2	TRBV7-3	TRBJ2-3
TGTGCCAGCAGTTTAAAATTAGGCGGGACTACTCAAGAGACCCAGTACTTC	CASSLKLGGTTQETQYF	few	TRBD2	TRBV27	TRBJ2-5
TGCGCCAGCAGCTTGGCTTCGGACAGATTCTACGAGCAGTACTTC	CASSLASDRFYEQYF	.	.	TRBV5-1	TRBJ2-7
TGTGCCAGCAGTGCCGGGGCCTATAATTCACCCCTCCACTTT	CASSAGAYNSPLHF	.	.	TRBV12-3/TRBV12-4	TRBJ1-6
TGTGCCAGCAGGAGGGGAGTAGAGGCTGGATACGAGCAGTACTTC	CASRRGVEAGYEQYF	few	.	TRBV28	TRBJ2-7
TGTGCCAGCAGCCAAGGCAGCGGCGATGAGCAGTTCTTC	CASSQGSGDEQFF	many	.	TRBV3-1	TRBJ2-1
TGTGCCAGCAGCCTTTCAGGCAGGGTCGGTGGCTACACCTTC	CASSLSGRVGGYTF	few	.	TRBV28	TRBJ1-2
TGTGCCAGCAGCTTATTAGGTCTCGCGAACACCGGGGAGCTGTTTTTT	CASSLLGLANTGELFF	.	.	TRBV7-3	TRBJ2-2
TGTGCCAGCAGTTACTCTTCGCAGGGACGCCCTGGGGCCAACGTCCTGACTTTC	CASSYSSQGRPGANVLTF	few	.	TRBV6-5	TRBJ2-6
TGTGCCACCTCCTCTGGTACGGGTGAGACCCAGTACTTC	CATSSGTGETQYF	few	.	TRBV19	TRBJ2-5
TGTGCCAGCAGTGAAGGGACTAGCGGGGGGGATGAGCAGTTCTTC	CASSEGTSGGDEQFF	few	TRBD2	TRBV6-1	TRBJ2-1
TGTGCCAGCAGTCTACAGGGGGAGGGTGGCTACACCTTC	CASSLQGEGGYTF	.	TRBD1	TRBV27	TRBJ1-2
TGTGCCAGCAGGCACAGGGGCTACGAGCAGTACTTC	CASRHRGYEQYF	.	TRBD1	TRBV6-1	TRBJ2-7
TGTGCCAGCGGGGACTTTGCCACAGATACGCAGTATTTT	CASGDFATDTQYF	.	.	TRBV9	TRBJ2-3
TGTGCCAGTAGTGGGACAGGGAGTGGAGAGACCCAGTACTTC	CASSGTGSGETQYF	few	TRBD1	TRBV2	TRBJ2-5
TGTGCCACCAGTGAGCAATCAGGGGCCTACAATGAGCAGTTCTTC	CATSEQSGAYNEQFF	few	.	TRBV24-1	TRBJ2-1
TGTGCCAGCAGCTTGGTTTGGGGCAGGGGAGAGACCCAGTACTTC	CASSLVWGRGETQYF	.	.	TRBV5-5	TRBJ2-5
TGTGCCAGCAGCCCTCGGACTAGGCCCGATACGCAGTATTTT	CASSPRTRPDTQYF	.	TRBD2	TRBV7-8	TRBJ2-3
TGCAGGACTACAGGGAACGACTATGGCTACACCTTC	CRTTGNDYGYTF	few	.	TRBV20-1	TRBJ1-2
TGTGCCAGCAGGCTGACAGGGAACACCGGGGAGCTGTTTTTT	CASRLTGNTGELFF	few	.	TRBV6-1	TRBJ2-2
TGTGCCATCAGCTTAGAAAGGAGGAATCAGCCCCAGCATTTT	CAISLERRNQPQHF	.	.	TRBV11-2	TRBJ1-5
TGTGCCAGCAGCCGAGACTATTCCAGGGAGCTGTTTTTT	CASSRDYSRELFF	.	.	TRBV6-1	TRBJ2-2
TGCAGTGCTATGAGCCGGGACAGGGGATACGAGCAGTACTTC	CSAMSRDRGYEQYF	.	TRBD1	TRBV20-1	TRBJ2-7
TGTGCCAGCAGTTTTAGACCGGGGAACAATGAGCAGTTCTTC	CASSFRPGNNEQFF	few	.	TRBV28	TRBJ2-1
TGTGCCAGCAGTTTACTACCAACGGGTGGACAGGGACGGGAGACCCAGTACTTC	CASSLLPTGGQGRETQYF	.	TRBD1	TRBV6-6	TRBJ2-5
TGTGCCAGCAGTTACAGGACTACTCGGGACACTGAAGCTTTCTTT	CASSYRTTRDTEAFF	few	.	TRBV6-5	TRBJ1-1
TGTGCCAGCAGTTCGGGACTAGGGGACACCGGGGAGCTGTTTTTT	CASSSGLGDTGELFF	.	TRBD2	TRBV7-9	TRBJ2-2
TGTGCCAGCAGCGCTCCGGGGGCTGGAGAGACCCAGTACTTC	CASSAPGAGETQYF	.	.	TRBV7-9	TRBJ2-5
TGTGCCAGCAGTACCTGGACAGGGGGCGAGGGCTACAATGAGCAGTTCTTC	CASSTWTGGEGYNEQFF	.	TRBD1	TRBV6-5	TRBJ2-1
TGCAGTGCCCCAGCGCAGGGCATTTCCTACAATGAGCAGTTCTTC	CSAPAQGISYNEQFF	medium-sized	.	TRBV20-1	TRBJ2-1
TGTGCCAGCAGCTTTGCAACCGGTCAGGGGAATCAGCCCCAGCATTTT	CASSFATGQGNQPQHF	.	.	TRBV7-2	TRBJ1-5
TGTGCCAGCAGTTCTCCGGACTACGAGCAGTACTTC	CASSSPDYEQYF	.	.	TRBV28	TRBJ2-7